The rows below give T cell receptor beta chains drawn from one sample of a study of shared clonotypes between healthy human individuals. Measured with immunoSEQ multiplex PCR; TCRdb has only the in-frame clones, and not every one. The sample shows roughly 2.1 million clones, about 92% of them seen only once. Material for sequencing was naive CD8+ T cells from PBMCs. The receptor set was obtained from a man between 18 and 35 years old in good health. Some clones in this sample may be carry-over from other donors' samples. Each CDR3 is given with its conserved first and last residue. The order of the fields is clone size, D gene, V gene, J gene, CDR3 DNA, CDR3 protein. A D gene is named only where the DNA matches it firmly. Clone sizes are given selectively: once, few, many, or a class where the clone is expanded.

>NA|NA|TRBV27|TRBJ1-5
TGTGCCAGCAGACAGACAGGTTATAGCAATCAGCCCCAGCATTTT
CASRQTGYSNQPQHF
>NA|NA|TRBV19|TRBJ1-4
TGTGCCAGTAGTATAGGCCGGGGGGTCGGTGAAAAACTGTTTTTT
CASSIGRGVGEKLFF
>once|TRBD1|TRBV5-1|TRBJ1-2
TGCGCCAGCAGCTTAACCGGGACAGGGGGCTATGGCTACACCTTC
CASSLTGTGGYGYTF
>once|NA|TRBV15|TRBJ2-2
TGTGCCACCAGCAGATTATTTCGGGGGTTGGGTGGAGAGCTGTTTTTT
CATSRLFRGLGGELFF
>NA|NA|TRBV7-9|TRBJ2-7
TGTGCCAGCAGTCCCTTTCAAATCTACGAGCAGTACTTC
CASSPFQIYEQYF
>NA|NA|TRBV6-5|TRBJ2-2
TGTGCCAGCAGTTATTCGGCTAGCGCGACCGGGGAGCTGTTTTTT
CASSYSASATGELFF
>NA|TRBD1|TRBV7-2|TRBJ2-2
TGTGCCAGCAGCTGGGGGACAGGACCCACCGGGGAGCTGTTTTTT
CASSWGTGPTGELFF
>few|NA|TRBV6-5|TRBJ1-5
TGTGCCAGCAGTTCACACCTTAGCAATCAGCCCCAGCATTTT
CASSSHLSNQPQHF
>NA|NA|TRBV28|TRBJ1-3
TGTGCCAGCAGTATAGCCTCCCCCCAGGGTACTGGAAACACCATATATTTT
CASSIASPQGTGNTIYF
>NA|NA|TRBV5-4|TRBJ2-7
TGTGCCAGCAGCTTTATCCATGGGGGGCCAACCTCCTACGAGCAGTACTTC
CASSFIHGGPTSYEQYF
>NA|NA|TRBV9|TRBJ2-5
TGTGCCAGCAGCGTAGACAGGTCCAGGGGAGAGACCCAGTACTTC
CASSVDRSRGETQYF
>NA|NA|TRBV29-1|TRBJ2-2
TGCAGCGTTGACCCGCGGGCAGGGACCGGGGAGCTGTTTTTT
CSVDPRAGTGELFF
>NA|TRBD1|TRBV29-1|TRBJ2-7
TGCAGCGTTGACGTGACAGGGGGAGGCTACGAGCAGTACTTC
CSVDVTGGGYEQYF
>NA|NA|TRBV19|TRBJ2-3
TGTGCCGTAGTAACTAGCACAGATACGCAGTATTTT
CAVVTSTDTQYF
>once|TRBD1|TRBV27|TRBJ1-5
TGTGCCAGCAGTCCGCGGACAGGGTTTCAGCCCCAGCATTTT
CASSPRTGFQPQHF
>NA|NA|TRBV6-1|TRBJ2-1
TGTGCCAGCAGTGAAGTGCAGGGATCCTACAATGAGCAGTTCTTC
CASSEVQGSYNEQFF
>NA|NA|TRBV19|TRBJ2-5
TGTGCCACTCTGGGGAGTGAGAGGGAGACCCAGTACTTC
CATLGSERETQYF
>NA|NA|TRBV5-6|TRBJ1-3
TGTGCCAGCAGCTTTTTGGGCGGACTGCACCTCTCTGGAAACACCATATATTTT
CASSFLGGLHLSGNTIYF
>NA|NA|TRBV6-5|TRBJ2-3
TGTGCCAGCATCTCCCCTTCCAACACAGATACGCAGTATTTT
CASISPSNTDTQYF